One and the same sample provided the 21 T cell receptor beta chains below, sequenced in a study of CD8+ T cells in alopecia areata. Patients with alopecia areata provided lesional scalp punch biopsies as well as peripheral blood. Isolated RNA was reverse transcribed into cDNA used as the sequencing template. The data were produced by immunoSEQ multiplex PCR, yet TCRdb's version contains in-frame clones alone and is incomplete. Of roughly 16,000 clones in the sample, 45% to 65% were seen once. The sample was skin. The receptor set was obtained from a human donor with alopecia areata.

The chain links TRBV27 to TRBJ1-5; unclear D gene. The CDR3 spans 13 residues. The V gene lost 8 bases and the J gene lost 0 bases, with 8 bases spanning the gap. Germline V gene data show CDR1 as MNHEY and CDR2 as SMNVEV (reference sequence). The CDR3 region is CASALYSNQPQHF. The CDR3 DNA reads as TGTGCCAGCGCCCTATATAGCAATCAGCCCCAGCATTTT.

The chain couples TRBV7-3 to TRBJ2-6, with a weak D call TRBD1 (8 bases). The CDR3 sequence is 19 residues long. Germline V gene lookup returns CDR1 SGHTA and CDR2 FQGTGA. V dropped 5 bases and J dropped 2 bases, with 22 bases sitting between them. The CDR3, as DNA: TGTGCCAGCAGCGCCAACAGGGGGAGGGAAAATACTGGGGCCAACGTCCTGACTTTC. It encodes CASSANRGRENTGANVLTF.

The chain links TRBV5-5 to TRBJ1-5; possible D gene TRBD1, 6 bases. Germline V gene data show CDR1 as SGHKS and CDR2 as YYEKEE (reference sequence). The ends were cut back, 4 bases at V and 5 bases at J, with 16 bases in the middle. The CDR3 runs to 15 residues. The CDR3 is CASSRKTGTDQPQHF. CDR3 coding DNA: TGTGCCAGCAGCCGAAAAACAGGGACTGATCAGCCCCAGCATTTT.

The count of this clone is one. The rearrangement joins TRBV7-2 to TRBJ2-3; 12 bases align to TRBD1. The germline CDR1 and CDR2 sequences are SGHTA and FQGNSA. Trimming removed 1 base from V and 5 bases from J; junction bases left unmatched: 7. CDR3 size: 17 residues. The CDR3 region is CASSLGPGQGAGDTQYF. CDR3 bases: TGTGCCAGCAGCTTAGGTCCGGGACAGGGGGCGGGAGATACGCAGTATTTT.

J is TRBJ2-3 and V is TRBV4-1; D may correspond to TRBD1 or TRBD2 (5 bases each). Trimming removed 3 bases from V and 4 bases from J, with 23 bases in between. CDR1 is MGHRA and CDR2 is YSYEKL in the germline V gene. CDR3 length: 18 amino acids. The CDR3 region has the DNA TGCGCCAGCAGCCACTCACCTGAACCGGGACCACACGCAGATACGCAGTATTTT. Its translation is CASSHSPEPGPHADTQYF.

In this sample, this clone turned up a few times. This sequence joins TRBV4-1 and TRBJ1-5; D gene uncertain. CDR1 is MGHRA and CDR2 is YSYEKL in the germline V gene. The V end lost 3 bases, the J end lost 8 bases, and 20 bases lay between the germline ends. This CDR3 has 16 residues. The DNA of the CDR3 is TGCGCCAGCAGCCAGGTAGTGGCAAAAACCATAGAGCCCCAGCATTTT. Residues: CASSQVVAKTIEPQHF.

To note about this clone: This sample includes further DNA sequences coding for the same CDR3. This sequence joins TRBV6-6 and TRBJ2-7; 9 bases agree with TRBD1. With 5 bases clipped from V and 0 bases from J, the junction kept 2 bases outside the gene matches. This CDR3 has 14 residues. The V gene's germline CDR1 is MNHNY and CDR2 SVGAGI (reference sequence). CDR3 loop: CASSPGQGSYEQYF. DNA for the CDR3: TGTGCCAGCAGTCCGGGACAGGGCTCCTACGAGCAGTACTTC.

The genes are TRBV19 and TRBJ1-5; D is possibly TRBD1 (5 bases). CDR1 is LNHDA and CDR2 is SQIVND in the germline V gene (reference sequence). Trimming removed 9 bases from V and 2 bases from J, with 11 bases in between. The CDR3 has 13 residues. The CDR3 DNA follows: TGTGCCAGCCAAGGGACCGGCAATCAGCCCCAGCATTTT. As protein: CASQGTGNQPQHF.

The gene calls are TRBV9 and TRBJ2-7, with 16 bases fitting TRBD2. The CDR3 loop spans 16 amino acids. V shed 3 bases and J 2 bases; nucleotides not matched to a gene: 2. Germline assignment: CDR1 SGDLS and CDR2 YYNGEE. The chain's CDR3 is CASSGGLAGGPYEQYF. The CDR3, as DNA: TGTGCCAGCAGCGGGGGACTAGCGGGAGGGCCCTACGAGCAGTACTTC.

The chain joins TRBV29-1 to TRBJ2-1; unclear D gene. Trimming took off 0 bases at V and 5 bases at J, with 5 bases between the two ends. This CDR3 contains 12 residues. The germline CDR1 and CDR2 sequences are SQVTM and ANQGSEA. The CDR3 DNA reads as TGCAGCGTTGAAGAACGGGACAATGAGCAGTTCTTC. Translated, it gives CSVEERDNEQFF.

This sequence joins TRBV7-9 and TRBJ2-3; 7 bases map to TRBD2. After removal of 2 bases from V and 5 bases from J, the junction contained 7 bases not matched to a gene. This CDR3 has 15 residues. From germline, CDR1 is SEHNR and CDR2 FQNEAQ (reference sequence). CDR3 region: CASSLWSTSVDTQYF. In DNA form, the CDR3 reads TGTGCCAGCAGCTTATGGTCCACTAGCGTAGATACGCAGTATTTT. Together with reference TRBV7-9 and TRBJ2-3, the CDR3 gives the full variable domain: DTGVSQNPRHKITKRGQNVTFRCDPISEHNRLYWYRQTLGQGPEFLTYFQNEAQLEKSRLLSDRFSAERPKGSFSTLEIQRTEQGDSAMYLCASSLWSTSVDTQYFGPGTRLTVL.

The genes are TRBV2 and TRBJ2-1; D remains ambiguous. CDR3 size: 11 residues. V was cut by 7 bases and J by 8 bases, with 9 bases left in between. Germline CDR1 is SNHLY and CDR2 is FYNNEI. The CDR3 loop reads CASKSSHEQFF. In DNA, the CDR3 is TGTGCCAGCAAGAGTTCTCATGAGCAGTTCTTC.

The J gene is TRBJ2-6, the V gene TRBV30; 9 bases are a match to TRBD1. V lost 5 bases and J lost 2; bases outside the gene matches: 10. The CDR3 runs to 17 residues. The V gene's germline CDR1 is GTSNPN and CDR2 SVGIG (reference sequence). In DNA, the CDR3 is TGTGCCTGGTCAATCACGGGACAGGGTGCTGGGGCCAACGTCCTGACTTTC. The encoded protein is CAWSITGQGAGANVLTF.

The chain links TRBV11-2 to TRBJ2-3, with 8 bases fitting TRBD1. This CDR3 contains 15 residues. Per the germline V gene, CDR1 is SGHAT and CDR2 is FQNNGV. V gave up 3 bases and J gave up 2 bases; unmatched junction bases: 4. CDR3 bases: TGTGCCAGCAGCTTTGGGACAGGATACACAGATACGCAGTATTTT. The encoded protein is CASSFGTGYTDTQYF.

As to this clone: Other DNA sequences in the same sample also yield this CDR3. The V and J genes are TRBV27 and TRBJ1-1; no clear D. CDR3 size: 11 residues. V shed 9 bases and J shed 1 base, with 6 bases lying between them. Germline V gives CDR1 MNHEY, CDR2 SMNVEV (reference sequence). CDR3 DNA sequence: TGTGCCAGTCGAAAGAACACTGAAGCTTTCTTT. As protein: CASRKNTEAFF.

This clone was seen only a few times. The genes are TRBV10-3 and TRBJ2-5; 8 nucleotides match TRBD1. The V segment lost 4 bases and the J segment 2 bases; nucleotides outside the gene matches: 0. The CDR3 runs to 13 residues. Germline assignment: CDR1 ENHRY and CDR2 SYGVKD. The CDR3 loop reads CAISGQGQETQYF. CDR3 DNA: TGTGCCATCAGTGGACAGGGGCAAGAGACCCAGTACTTC.

The J gene is TRBJ2-7, the V gene TRBV7-8, with D hard to call. This CDR3 is built from 12 residues. Trimming removed 5 bases from V and 7 bases from J, with 12 bases in between. Germline CDR1 and CDR2: SGHVS and FQNEAQ. The CDR3 sequence: CASSPGRREQYF. In DNA form, the CDR3 reads TGTGCCAGCAGCCCCGGACGCAGGGAGCAGTACTTC.

The CDR3 protein is CASSEGFSTGELFF. CDR3 DNA sequence: TGTGCCAGCAGTGAAGGTTTTAGCACCGGGGAGCTGTTTTTT. This chain connects TRBV25-1 to TRBJ2-2; D ambiguous. This CDR3 has 14 amino acids. Germline lookup yields CDR1 MGHDK and CDR2 SYGVNS. Trimming left V 2 bases short and J 4 bases short, with 8 bases between.

This chain links TRBV2 with TRBJ1-4, with D hard to call. Trimming took 3 bases from V and 6 from J, leaving 11 bases between them. The germline gives CDR1 SNHLY, CDR2 FYNNEI. The CDR3 consists of 14 residues. CDR3 coding DNA: TGTGCCAGCAGTGACCCGGCTTCTGATGAAAAACTGTTTTTT. Its protein is CASSDPASDEKLFF. Combining the CDR3 with reference TRBV2 and TRBJ1-4 gives the whole variable domain EPEVTQTPSHQVTQMGQEVILRCVPISNHLYFYWYRQILGQKVEFLVSFYNNEISEKSEIFDDQFSVERPDGSNFTLKIRSTKLEDSAMYFCASSDPASDEKLFFGSGTQLSVL.

Of note for this clone: An end of the junction does not agree with germline; a read error may underlie this. The rearrangement uses TRBV7-8 and TRBJ2-5; 8 bases agree with TRBD1. The CDR3 consists of 11 residues. The germline CDR1 and CDR2 sequences are SGHVS and FQNEAQ. DNA for the CDR3: TGTGCCAGCAGCTTAGTAAAGGGACAGGACTTC. Protein sequence: CASSLVKGQDF.

Note on this clone: At one boundary the junction diverges from the germline segment, which might be a read error. Other DNA sequences in the same sample also yield this CDR3. The V and J genes are TRBV28 and TRBJ1-2; TRBD1 is a possible D gene (6 bases). CDR3 size: 13 residues. Germline CDR1 is MDHEN and CDR2 is SYDVKM. CDR3 bases: TGTGCCAGTAGAGGGACACTGATCTATGGTTACACCTTC. It encodes CASRGTLIYGYTF.